This is a list of T cell receptor beta chains from one sample in a study of beta chain features in type 1 diabetes. The method was immunoSEQ multiplex PCR; TCRdb's version includes in-frame clones alone and lacks a portion of them. The repertoire has around 140,000 clones, roughly 10% of them found once; the top ten carry less than 0.85%. Sequenced: central memory CD4+ T cells from blood. These receptors were obtained from a woman between 40 and 50 years old in good health. Each CDR3 is given without its conserved first and last residue. Each record gives: V gene, CDR3 protein.

v_call: TRBV6-1
cdr3_aa: ASRANTGSEAF

v_call: TRBV6-6
cdr3_aa: ASSLTGTATSKAF

v_call: TRBV5-1
cdr3_aa: ASSYRDRGHEQF

v_call: TRBV6-5
cdr3_aa: ASSLSSGGRREQF

v_call: TRBV6-5
cdr3_aa: ASYPGTSHFEQF

v_call: TRBV7-9
cdr3_aa: ASSPREGRVDIQY

v_call: TRBV29-1
cdr3_aa: SVTEGLAGGNEQF

v_call: TRBV5-1
cdr3_aa: ASSLNGQGAGNEQF

v_call: TRBV5-1
cdr3_aa: ASSSGGQRSDEQY

v_call: TRBV11-2
cdr3_aa: ASSLTGRGANYGYT

v_call: TRBV7-9
cdr3_aa: ASSLETATYGYT

v_call: TRBV14
cdr3_aa: ASSLSGTGKFGNYGYT

v_call: TRBV2
cdr3_aa: ASSQGQRLPKVRQPQH

v_call: TRBV18
cdr3_aa: ASSPPTSGYSYEQY

v_call: TRBV6-5
cdr3_aa: ASSYSMGGSPYEQY

v_call: TRBV1
cdr3_aa: TSTRAETQY

v_call: TRBV7-8
cdr3_aa: ASSPSGTGVYGYT